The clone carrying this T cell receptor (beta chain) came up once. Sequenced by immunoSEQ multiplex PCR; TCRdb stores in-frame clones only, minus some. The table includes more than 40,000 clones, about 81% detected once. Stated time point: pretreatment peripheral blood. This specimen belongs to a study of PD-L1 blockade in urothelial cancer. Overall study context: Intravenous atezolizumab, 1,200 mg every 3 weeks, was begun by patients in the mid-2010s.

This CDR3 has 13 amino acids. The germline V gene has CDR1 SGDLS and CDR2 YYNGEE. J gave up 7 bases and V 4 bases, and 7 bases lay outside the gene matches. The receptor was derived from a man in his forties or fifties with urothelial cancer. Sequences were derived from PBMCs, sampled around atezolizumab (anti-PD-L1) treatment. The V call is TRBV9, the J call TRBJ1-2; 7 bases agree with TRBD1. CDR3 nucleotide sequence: TGTGCCAGCAGCAATACGGGACAGATTGGCTACACCTTC. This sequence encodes CASSNTGQIGYTF.